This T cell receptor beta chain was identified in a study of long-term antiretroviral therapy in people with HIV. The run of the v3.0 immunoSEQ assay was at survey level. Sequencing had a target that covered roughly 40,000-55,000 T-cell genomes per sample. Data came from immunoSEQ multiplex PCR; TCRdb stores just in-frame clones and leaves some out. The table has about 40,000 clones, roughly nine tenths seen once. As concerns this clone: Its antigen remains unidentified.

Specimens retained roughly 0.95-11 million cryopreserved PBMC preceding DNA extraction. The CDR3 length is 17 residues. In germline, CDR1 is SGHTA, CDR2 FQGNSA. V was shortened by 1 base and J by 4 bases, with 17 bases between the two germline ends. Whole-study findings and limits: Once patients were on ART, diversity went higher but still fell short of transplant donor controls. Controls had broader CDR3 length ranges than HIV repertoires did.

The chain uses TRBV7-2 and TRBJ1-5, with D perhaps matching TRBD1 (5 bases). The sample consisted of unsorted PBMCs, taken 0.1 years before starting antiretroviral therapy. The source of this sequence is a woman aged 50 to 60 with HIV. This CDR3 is CASSLVGGRGANQPQHF. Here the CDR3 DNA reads TGTGCCAGCAGCTTAGTGGGAGGTAGGGGAGCTAATCAGCCCCAGCATTTT. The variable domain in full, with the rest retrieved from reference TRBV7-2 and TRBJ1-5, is GAGVSQSPSNKVTEKGKDVELRCDPISGHTALYWYRQSLGQGLEFLIYFQGNSAPDKSGLPSDRFSAERTGGSVSTLTIQRTQQEDSAVYLCASSLVGGRGANQPQHFGDGTRLSIL.